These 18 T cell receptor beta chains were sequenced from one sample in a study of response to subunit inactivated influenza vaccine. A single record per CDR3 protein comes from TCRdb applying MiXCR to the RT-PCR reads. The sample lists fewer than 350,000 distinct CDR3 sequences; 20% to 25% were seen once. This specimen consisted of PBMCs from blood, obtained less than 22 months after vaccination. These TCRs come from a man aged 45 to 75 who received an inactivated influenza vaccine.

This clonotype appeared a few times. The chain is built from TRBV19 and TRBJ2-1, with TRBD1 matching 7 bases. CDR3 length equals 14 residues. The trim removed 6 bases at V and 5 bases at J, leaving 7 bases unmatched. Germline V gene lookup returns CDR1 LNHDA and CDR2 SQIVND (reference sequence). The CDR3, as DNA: TGTGCCAGTAGGAACAGGGGCCTTAACAATGAGCAGTTCTTC. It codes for CASRNRGLNNEQFF.

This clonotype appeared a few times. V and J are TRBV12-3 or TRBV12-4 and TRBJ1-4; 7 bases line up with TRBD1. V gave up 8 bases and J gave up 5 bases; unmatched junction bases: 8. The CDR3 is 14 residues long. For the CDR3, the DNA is TGTGCCAGCGCTGAGCAGGGGGGGAATGAAAAACTGTTTTTT. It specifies CASAEQGGNEKLFF.

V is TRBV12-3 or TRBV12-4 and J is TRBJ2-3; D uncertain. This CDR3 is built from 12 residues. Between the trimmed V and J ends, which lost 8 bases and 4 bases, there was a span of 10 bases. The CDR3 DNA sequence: TGTGCCAGCTGTGAGTATCCAGATACGCAGTATTTT. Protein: CASCEYPDTQYF.

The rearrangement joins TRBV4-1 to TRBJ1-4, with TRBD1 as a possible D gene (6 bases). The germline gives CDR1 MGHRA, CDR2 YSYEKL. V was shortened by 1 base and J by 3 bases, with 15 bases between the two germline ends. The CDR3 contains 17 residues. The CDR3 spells CASSQAYPRTANEKLFF. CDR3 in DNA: TGCGCCAGCAGCCAAGCCTACCCCCGGACAGCTAATGAAAAACTGTTTTTT.

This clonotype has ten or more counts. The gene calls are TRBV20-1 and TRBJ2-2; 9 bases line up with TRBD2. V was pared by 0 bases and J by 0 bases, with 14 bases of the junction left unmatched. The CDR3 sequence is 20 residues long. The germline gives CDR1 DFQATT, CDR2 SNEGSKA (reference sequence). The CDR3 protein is CSAREPDSGGTRSNTGELFF. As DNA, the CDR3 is TGCAGTGCTAGAGAGCCTGACAGCGGGGGGACGAGATCGAACACCGGGGAGCTGTTTTTT.

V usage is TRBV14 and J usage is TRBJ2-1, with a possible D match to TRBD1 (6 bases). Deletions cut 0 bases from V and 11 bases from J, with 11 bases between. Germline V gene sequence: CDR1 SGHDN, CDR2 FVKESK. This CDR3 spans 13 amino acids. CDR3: CASSQDGDIKQFF. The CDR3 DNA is TGTGCCAGCAGCCAAGATGGGGACATCAAGCAGTTCTTC.

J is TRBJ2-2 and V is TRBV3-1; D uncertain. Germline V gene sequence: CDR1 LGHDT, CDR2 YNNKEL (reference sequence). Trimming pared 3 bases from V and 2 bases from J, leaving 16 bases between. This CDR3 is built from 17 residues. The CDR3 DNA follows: TGTGCCAGCAGCCACTTAGGAGTCTTCCTTAACACCGGGGAGCTGTTTTTT. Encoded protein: CASSHLGVFLNTGELFF.

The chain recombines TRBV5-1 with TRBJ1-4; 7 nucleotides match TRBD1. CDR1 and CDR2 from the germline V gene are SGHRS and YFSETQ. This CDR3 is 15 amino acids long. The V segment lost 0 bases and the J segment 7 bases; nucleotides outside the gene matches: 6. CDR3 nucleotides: TGCGCCAGCAGCTTGGTGACAGGGTGGACTGAAAAACTGTTTTTT. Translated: CASSLVTGWTEKLFF.

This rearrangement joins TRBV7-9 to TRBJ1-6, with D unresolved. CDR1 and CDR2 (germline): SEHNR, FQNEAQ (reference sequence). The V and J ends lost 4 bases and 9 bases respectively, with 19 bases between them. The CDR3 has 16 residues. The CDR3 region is CASSSPVRIGSSPLHF. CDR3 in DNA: TGTGCCAGCAGCTCCCCAGTCAGGATCGGGAGTTCACCCCTCCACTTT.

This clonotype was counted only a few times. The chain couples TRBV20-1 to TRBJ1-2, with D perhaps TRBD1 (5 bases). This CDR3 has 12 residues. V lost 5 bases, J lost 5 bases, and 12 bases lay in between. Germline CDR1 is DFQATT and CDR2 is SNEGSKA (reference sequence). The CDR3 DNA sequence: TGCAGTGCTCCTGGGACGAATTATGGCTACACCTTC. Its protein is CSAPGTNYGYTF.

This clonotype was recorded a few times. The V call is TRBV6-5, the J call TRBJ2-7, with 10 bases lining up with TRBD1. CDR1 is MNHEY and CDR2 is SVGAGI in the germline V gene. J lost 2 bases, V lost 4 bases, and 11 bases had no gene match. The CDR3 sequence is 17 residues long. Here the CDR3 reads CASSSTMGQGNPYEQYF. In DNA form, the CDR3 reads TGTGCCAGCAGTTCCACCATGGGACAGGGGAATCCCTACGAGCAGTACTTC.

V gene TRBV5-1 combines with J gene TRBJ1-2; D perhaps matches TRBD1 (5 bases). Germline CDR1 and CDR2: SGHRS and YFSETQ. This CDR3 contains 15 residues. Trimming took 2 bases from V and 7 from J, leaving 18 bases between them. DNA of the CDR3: TGCGCCAGCAGCTTTCAGCGGGGACCTGGGGCTGGCTACACCTTC. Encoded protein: CASSFQRGPGAGYTF.

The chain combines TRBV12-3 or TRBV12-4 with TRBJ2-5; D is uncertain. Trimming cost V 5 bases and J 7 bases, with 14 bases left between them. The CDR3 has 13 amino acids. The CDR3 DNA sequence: TGTGCCAGCAGTCTCAGGACCCCCGGGACCCAGTACTTC. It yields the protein CASSLRTPGTQYF.

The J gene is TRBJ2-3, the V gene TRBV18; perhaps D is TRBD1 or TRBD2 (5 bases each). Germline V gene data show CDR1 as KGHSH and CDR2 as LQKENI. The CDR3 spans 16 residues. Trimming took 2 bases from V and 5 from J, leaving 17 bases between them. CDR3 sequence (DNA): TGTGCCAGCTCACCAGCAGGGAGAAATGGGCGAGATACGCAGTATTTT. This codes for CASSPAGRNGRDTQYF.

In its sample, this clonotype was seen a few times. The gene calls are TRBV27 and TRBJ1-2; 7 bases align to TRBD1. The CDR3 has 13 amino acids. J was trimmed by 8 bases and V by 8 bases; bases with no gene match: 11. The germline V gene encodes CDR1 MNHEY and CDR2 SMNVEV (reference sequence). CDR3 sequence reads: CASAGSPGGGYTF. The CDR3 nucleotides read TGTGCCAGCGCAGGCTCCCCAGGGGGAGGCTACACCTTC.

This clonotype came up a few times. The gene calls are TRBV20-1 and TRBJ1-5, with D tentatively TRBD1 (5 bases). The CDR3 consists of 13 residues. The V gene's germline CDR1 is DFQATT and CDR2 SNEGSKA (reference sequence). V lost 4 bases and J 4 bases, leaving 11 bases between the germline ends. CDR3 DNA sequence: TGCAGTGCTAAAGGGACGGGTAATCAGCCCCAGCATTTT. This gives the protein CSAKGTGNQPQHF.

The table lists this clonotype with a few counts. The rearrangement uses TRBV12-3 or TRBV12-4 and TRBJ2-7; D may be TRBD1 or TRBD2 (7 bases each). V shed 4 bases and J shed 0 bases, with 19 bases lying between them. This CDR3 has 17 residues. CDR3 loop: CASSWDQTGRVSYEQYF. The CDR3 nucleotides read TGTGCCAGCAGTTGGGACCAGACAGGGAGGGTCTCCTACGAGCAGTACTTC.

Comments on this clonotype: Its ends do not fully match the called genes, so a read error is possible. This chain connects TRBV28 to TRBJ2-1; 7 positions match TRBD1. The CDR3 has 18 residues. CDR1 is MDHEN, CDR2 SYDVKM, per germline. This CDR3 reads CASSSTGYRDRPYDEQFF. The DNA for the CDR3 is TGTGCCAGCAGTTCCACCGGTTACCGGGACAGACCCTACGATGAGCAGTTCTTC.